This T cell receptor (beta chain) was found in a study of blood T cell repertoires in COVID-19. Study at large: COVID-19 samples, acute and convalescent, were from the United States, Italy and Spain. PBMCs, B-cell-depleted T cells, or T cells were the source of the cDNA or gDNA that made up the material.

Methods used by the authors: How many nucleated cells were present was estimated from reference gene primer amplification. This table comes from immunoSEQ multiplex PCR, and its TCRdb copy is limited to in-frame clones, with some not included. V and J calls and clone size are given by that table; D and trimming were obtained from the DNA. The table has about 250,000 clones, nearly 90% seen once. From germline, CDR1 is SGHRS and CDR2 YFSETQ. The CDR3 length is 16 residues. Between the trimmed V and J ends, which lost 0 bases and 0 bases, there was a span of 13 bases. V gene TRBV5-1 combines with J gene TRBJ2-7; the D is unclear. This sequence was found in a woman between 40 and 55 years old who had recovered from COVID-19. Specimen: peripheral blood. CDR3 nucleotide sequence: TGCGCCAGCAGCTTGGAGGCTACAGTGAGCTCCTACGAGCAGTACTTC. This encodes CASSLEATVSSYEQYF.